One T cell receptor beta chain is described in this entry. This sample stems from a study of blood T cell repertoires in COVID-19. Patients from Seattle were sampled longitudinally, starting during active infection. Under the authors' procedure: The assay estimated nucleated cells by amplifying reference gene primers. Measured with immunoSEQ multiplex PCR; TCRdb has only the in-frame clones, and not every one. D and trimming come from the DNA, and the V and J calls and clone size come from that table. Among about 290,000 clones listed, roughly 86% were seen once. V lost 4 bases to trimming and J lost 4 bases; unmatched junction nucleotides: 7. The CDR3 totals 15 residues. Germline V lookup: CDR1 KGHSY, CDR2 FQNENV.

The receptor's source is a woman aged 30 to 39 with COVID-19, enrolled during active disease. The chain employs TRBV16 and TRBJ1-1; 9 bases map to TRBD1. The sequenced sample consisted of peripheral blood. The CDR3 sequence: CASSLGTGSFTEAFF. The CDR3 nucleotides are TGTGCCAGCAGCCTCGGGACAGGGTCTTTCACTGAAGCTTTCTTT.